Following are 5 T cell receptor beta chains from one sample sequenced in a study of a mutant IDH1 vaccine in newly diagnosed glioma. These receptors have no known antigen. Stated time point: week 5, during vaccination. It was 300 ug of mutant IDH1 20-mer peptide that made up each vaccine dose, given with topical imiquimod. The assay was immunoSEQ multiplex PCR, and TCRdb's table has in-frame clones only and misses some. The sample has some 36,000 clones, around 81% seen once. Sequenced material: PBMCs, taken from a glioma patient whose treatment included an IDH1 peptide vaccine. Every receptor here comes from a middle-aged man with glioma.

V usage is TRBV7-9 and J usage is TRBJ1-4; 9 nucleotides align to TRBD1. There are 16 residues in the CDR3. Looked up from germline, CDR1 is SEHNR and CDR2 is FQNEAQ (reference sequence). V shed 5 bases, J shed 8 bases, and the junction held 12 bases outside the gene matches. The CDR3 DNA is TGTGCCAGCAGCCTGATGGAGGACAGGGGTGGCGAAAAACTGTTTTTT. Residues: CASSLMEDRGGEKLFF.

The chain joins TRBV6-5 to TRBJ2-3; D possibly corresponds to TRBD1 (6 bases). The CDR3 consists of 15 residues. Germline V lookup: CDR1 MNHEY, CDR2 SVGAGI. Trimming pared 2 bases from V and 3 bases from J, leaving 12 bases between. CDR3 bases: TGTGCCAGCAGTTACACAGGGTCGAAAACAGATACGCAGTATTTT. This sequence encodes CASSYTGSKTDTQYF.

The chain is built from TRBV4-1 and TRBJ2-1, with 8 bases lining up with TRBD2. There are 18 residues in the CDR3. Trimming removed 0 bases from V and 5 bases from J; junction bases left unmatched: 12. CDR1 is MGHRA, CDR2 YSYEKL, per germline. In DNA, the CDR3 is TGCGCCAGCAGCCAAGATTACGGGAGGGTACAAAGGGACAATGAGCAGTTCTTC. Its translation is CASSQDYGRVQRDNEQFF.

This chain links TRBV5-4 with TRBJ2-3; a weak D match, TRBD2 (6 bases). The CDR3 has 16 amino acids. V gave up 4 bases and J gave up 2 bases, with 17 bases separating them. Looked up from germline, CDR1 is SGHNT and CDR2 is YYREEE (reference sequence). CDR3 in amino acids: CASSPGSSSVTDTQYF. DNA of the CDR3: TGTGCCAGCAGCCCCGGGAGCAGTTCGGTCACAGATACGCAGTATTTT. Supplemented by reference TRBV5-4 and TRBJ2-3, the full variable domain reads ETGVTQSPTHLIKTRGQQVTLRCSSQSGHNTVSWYQQALGQGPQFIFQYYREEENGRGNFPPRFSGLQFPNYSSELNVNALELDDSALYLCASSPGSSSVTDTQYFGPGTRLTVL.

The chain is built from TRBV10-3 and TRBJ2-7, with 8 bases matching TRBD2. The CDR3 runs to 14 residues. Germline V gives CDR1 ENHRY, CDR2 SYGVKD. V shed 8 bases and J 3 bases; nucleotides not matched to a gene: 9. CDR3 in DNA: TGTGCCATCGCCGAGCGGGAGTTTGTCTACGAGCAGTACTTC. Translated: CAIAEREFVYEQYF.